Described below is a single TCR beta chain sequence and its context. Its target is not known. A second PCR of about 7 to 12 cycles used a sample-barcoded 5' primer and a J-beta primer mix. Every single cDNA molecule received a tag from a template-switch adaptor with 12 random nucleotides. TCRdb called the 5' RACE reads again in MiXCR, with one record for every CDR3 protein. The sample has more than 1.4 million distinct CDR3 sequences, about 40% seen once. The data derive from a study of blood T cells in healthy people across ages. The study's findings and limits: More naive CD4+ cells and higher diversity were found in long-lived than in aged donors. Across the age range, TCR beta diversity per million T cells fell in a roughly linear way.

The CDR3 length is 16 residues. Germline V gene sequence: CDR1 ENHRY, CDR2 SYGVKD. Trimming shortened V by 2 bases and J by 7 bases, and 18 bases separated the two germline ends. The specimen sequenced was blood. This TCR derives from a woman aged 18 to 35 in good health. J is TRBJ1-5 and V is TRBV10-3, with a possible D match to TRBD1 (5 bases). The CDR3 nucleotides are TGTGCCATCAGTGAGCTCTCGATAGGGGTGGGGCAGCCCCAGCATTTT. Its protein product is CAISELSIGVGQPQHF.